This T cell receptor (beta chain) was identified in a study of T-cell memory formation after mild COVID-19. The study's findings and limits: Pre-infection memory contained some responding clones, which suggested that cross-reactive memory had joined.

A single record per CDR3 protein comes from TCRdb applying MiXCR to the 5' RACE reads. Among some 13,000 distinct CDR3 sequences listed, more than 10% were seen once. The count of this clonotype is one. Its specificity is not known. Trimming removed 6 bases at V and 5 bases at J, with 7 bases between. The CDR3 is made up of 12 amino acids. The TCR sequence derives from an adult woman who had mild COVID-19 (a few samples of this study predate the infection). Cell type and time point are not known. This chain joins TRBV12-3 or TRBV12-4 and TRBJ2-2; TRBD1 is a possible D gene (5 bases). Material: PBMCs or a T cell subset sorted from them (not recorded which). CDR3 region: CASSQGTGELFF. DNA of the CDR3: TGTGCCAGCAGCCAGGGAACCGGGGAGCTGTTTTTT.